What follows is one TCR beta chain and its context. The data belong to a study of cytomegalovirus exposure and HLA in healthy donors. Germline CDR1 and CDR2: DFQATT and SNEGSKA (reference sequence). CDR3 length equals 11 residues. The germline V and J ends were trimmed by 5 bases and 0 bases, with 4 bases remaining between them. This PCR relied on a set of 60 Vbeta primers and 13 Jbeta primers. Generated by immunoSEQ multiplex PCR, the TCRdb table keeps only in-frame clones and is missing some. The profile covers roughly 150,000 clones, with roughly 80% appearing a single time and approximately 2.4% taken by the ten largest.

This TCR was sampled from a male donor in good health and CMV-seronegative. Sequencing input: PBMCs. The chain couples TRBV20-1 to TRBJ1-1; the D is unclear. CDR3 loop: CSAPVNTEAFF. CDR3 nucleotide sequence: TGCAGTGCTCCTGTGAACACTGAAGCTTTCTTT.